These 10 T cell receptor beta chains were sequenced from one sample in a study of shared clonotypes between healthy human individuals. The naive CD8 subset, CD45RO-negative cells positively selected for CCR7, excluded terminally differentiated effector memory CD45RA+ cells. Only in-frame clones appear in the TCRdb table, and some are missing; sequencing was by immunoSEQ multiplex PCR. The sample shows around 2,000,000 clones, approximately 95% of them seen only once. Sequencing input: naive CD8+ T cells sorted from blood. The receptors here all came from a man between 18 and 35 years old in good health.

V and J are TRBV6-5 and TRBJ1-2, with D possibly matching TRBD1 (6 bases). This CDR3 region has 14 residues. The V gene's germline CDR1 is MNHEY and CDR2 SVGAGI. The V and J ends lost 6 bases and 6 bases respectively, with 17 bases between them. CDR3 loop: CASSYTTGRNGYTF. The CDR3 coding sequence is TGTGCCAGCAGCTACACTACAGGGAGAAATGGCTACACCTTC.

About this clone itself: Different DNA sequences within this sample yield the same CDR3. J is TRBJ2-3 and V is TRBV5-6; no definite D call. In germline, CDR1 is SGHDT, CDR2 YYEEEE. The CDR3 loop spans 13 amino acids. Trimming shortened V by 0 bases and J by 2 bases, and 4 bases separated the two germline ends. In DNA, the CDR3 is TGTGCCAGCAGCTTGGGCCTCACAGATACGCAGTATTTT. Encoded protein: CASSLGLTDTQYF.

The chain uses TRBV28 and TRBJ2-5; TRBD1 matches 9 bases. The germline CDR1 and CDR2 sequences are MDHEN and SYDVKM. There are 14 residues in the CDR3. V gave up 6 bases and J gave up 5 bases; unmatched junction bases: 7. CDR3 sequence reads: CASSQDRGQETQYF. DNA for the CDR3: TGTGCCAGCAGCCAGGACAGGGGCCAGGAGACCCAGTACTTC.

In regard to this clone: The sample contains more than one DNA sequence encoding this CDR3. The chain employs TRBV27 and TRBJ1-6; 7 bases match TRBD1. The V and J ends lost 6 bases and 2 bases, in that order; junction bases with no gene match: 1. Germline V gene sequence: CDR1 MNHEY, CDR2 SMNVEV (reference sequence). This CDR3 has 14 residues. CDR3 amino acids: CASRGTAYNSPLHF. DNA of the CDR3: TGTGCCAGCAGGGGGACAGCCTATAATTCACCCCTCCACTTT.

The genes are TRBV7-9 and TRBJ1-3; a weak D match, TRBD1 (6 bases). The germline V gene has CDR1 SEHNR and CDR2 FQNEAQ (reference sequence). The germline V and J ends were trimmed by 5 bases and 0 bases, with 14 bases remaining between them. The CDR3 has 16 amino acids. CDR3 DNA sequence: TGTGCCAGCAGCCCAGGACAGACCTCCTCTGGAAACACCATATATTTT. Translation: CASSPGQTSSGNTIYF.

This clone was counted once. This chain connects TRBV13 to TRBJ2-7; D gene unclear. The germline V and J ends were trimmed by 2 bases and 0 bases, with 8 bases remaining between them. CDR3 size: 14 residues. Germline V gives CDR1 PRHDT, CDR2 FYEKMQ (reference sequence). CDR3 DNA sequence: TGTGCCAGCAGCTTACGAACAGACTCCTACGAGCAGTACTTC. Encoded protein: CASSLRTDSYEQYF. Full variable domain (remainder filled in from reference TRBV13 and TRBJ2-7): AAGVIQSPRHLIKEKRETATLKCYPIPRHDTVYWYQQGPGQDPQFLISFYEKMQSDKGSIPDRFSAQQFSDYHSELNMSSLELGDSALYFCASSLRTDSYEQYFGPGTRLTVT.

This clone was found once. The gene calls are TRBV7-9 and TRBJ2-7, with 7 positions matching TRBD1. The CDR3 totals 15 residues. Losses at the gene ends were 0 bases for V and 5 bases for J; bases not matched to a gene: 7. From germline, CDR1 is SEHNR and CDR2 FQNEAQ (reference sequence). The CDR3 region has the DNA TGTGCCAGCAGCTTAGCCCAGGGGGTATTAAACGAGCAGTACTTC. Amino acids: CASSLAQGVLNEQYF.

The rearrangement links TRBV21-1 to TRBJ1-5; TRBD1 reflects the table's D call only, with no check against the DNA. TRBV21-1 is assigned pseudogene status. The CDR3 sequence is 17 residues long. The CDR3 sequence: CASSPGRQGGINQPQHF. CDR3 DNA sequence: TGTGCCAGCAGCCCAGGGAGACAGGGAGGAATCAATCAGCCCCAGCATTTT.

The chain has TRBV7-2 and TRBJ1-6; D uncertain. The germline V and J ends were trimmed by 3 bases and 7 bases, with 10 bases remaining between them. CDR3 length equals 14 residues. CDR1 and CDR2 from the germline V gene are SGHTA and FQGNSA. CDR3 sequence reads: CASSFSGSNSPLHF. CDR3 nucleotide sequence: TGTGCCAGCAGCTTTTCGGGGTCCAATTCACCCCTCCACTTT.

The rearrangement joins TRBV5-1 to TRBJ2-6; 10 bases match TRBD1. CDR1 is SGHRS, CDR2 YFSETQ, per germline. CDR3 length: 19 residues. V lost 3 bases to trimming and J lost 2 bases; unmatched junction nucleotides: 11. The CDR3 nucleotides are TGCGCCAGCAGCTCGACTCGGGACAGGGGTATGGCTGGGGCCAACGTCCTGACTTTC. As protein: CASSSTRDRGMAGANVLTF.